The subject of this entry is one TCR beta chain. These data originate in a study of blood T cell repertoires in COVID-19. Study-level information: Acute-phase and convalescent COVID-19 samples originated in the United States, Italy and Spain. The cDNA or gDNA used as material had been derived from T cells, B-cell-depleted T cells, or PBMCs.

Residents of over 20 US areas, aged roughly 18 to 90 years, made up the participants. Trimming took 7 bases from V and 15 from J, leaving 13 bases between them. This CDR3 region has 11 residues. Germline CDR1 is LGHNT and CDR2 is FRNRAP. Assay used: immunoSEQ multiplex PCR; TCRdb lists only in-frame clones, some missing. The sample includes approximately 300,000 clones, around 84% of them seen just once. Specimen: PBMCs or T cells enriched from blood (not recorded which). The origin of this receptor is a woman aged 25 to 39 who had been exposed to COVID-19. This rearrangement joins TRBV12-5 to TRBJ1-6; D not certain. The CDR3 sequence is CASARAVRLHF. DNA of the CDR3: TGTGCTAGTGCCCGAGCTGTACGCCTCCACTTT.